This is a list of T cell receptor beta chains from one sample in a study of radiotherapy plus CTLA-4 blockade in lung cancer. Sequencing used immunoSEQ multiplex PCR; TCRdb keeps in-frame clones, though not all of them. The data hold 35,000 to 50,000 clones, with about 70% observed a single time. This sample comprised peripheral blood, obtained from a patient treated with radiotherapy plus ipilimumab. The receptor set was obtained from a human donor with non-small cell lung cancer who had a partial response to radiotherapy plus ipilimumab. The CDR3 runs from the conserved cysteine through the conserved F or W. The order of the fields is D gene, clone size, V gene, J gene, CDR3 DNA, CDR3 protein. D genes are given only for firm matches. Only part of the rows carry a size: once, few, many, or a class if the clone is expanded.

d_call: .; clone_size: once; v_call: TRBV6-1; j_call: TRBJ2-5; cdr3_nt: TGTGCCAGCAGTGAACAGGGACTGGAGACCCAGTACTTC; cdr3_aa: CASSEQGLETQYF
d_call: .; clone_size: once; v_call: TRBV2; j_call: TRBJ2-6; cdr3_nt: TGTGCCAGCCAGAGGGGGTTTGGGGCCAACGTCCTGACTTTC; cdr3_aa: CASQRGFGANVLTF
d_call: TRBD1; clone_size: few; v_call: TRBV5-4; j_call: TRBJ1-1; cdr3_nt: TGTGCCAGCAGCCAAGGCACTGGACAGGGGGCCACTGAAGCTTTCTTT; cdr3_aa: CASSQGTGQGATEAFF
d_call: TRBD1; clone_size: .; v_call: TRBV5-1; j_call: TRBJ2-3; cdr3_nt: TGCGCCAGCAGCTTGACCCCCGGGACAGGGCCAGATACGCAGTATTTT; cdr3_aa: CASSLTPGTGPDTQYF
d_call: .; clone_size: .; v_call: TRBV19; j_call: TRBJ1-1; cdr3_nt: TGTGCCACCGGGGGAGGTCTCGCTGAAGCTTTCTTT; cdr3_aa: CATGGGLAEAFF
d_call: .; clone_size: .; v_call: TRBV5-3; j_call: TRBJ2-5; cdr3_nt: TGTGCCAGCAGCTTGGAAAGGTGGGGGGAGCAGTACTTC; cdr3_aa: CASSLERWGEQYF
d_call: .; clone_size: few; v_call: TRBV4-2; j_call: TRBJ2-7; cdr3_nt: TGTGCCAGCAACCGTCGGGCGGGAACCTACGAGCAGTACTTC; cdr3_aa: CASNRRAGTYEQYF
d_call: .; clone_size: .; v_call: TRBV6-5; j_call: TRBJ2-3; cdr3_nt: TGTGCCAGCACCGAGAATGGGGCCACAGATACGCAGTATTTT; cdr3_aa: CASTENGATDTQYF
d_call: TRBD1; clone_size: medium-sized; v_call: TRBV2; j_call: TRBJ1-2; cdr3_nt: TGTGCCAGCAGTAAGGACAGGGGAAGCTATGGCTACACCTTC; cdr3_aa: CASSKDRGSYGYTF
d_call: .; clone_size: .; v_call: TRBV18; j_call: TRBJ1-6; cdr3_nt: TGTGCCAGCTCACCAAGTGGGACTATTAATTCACCCCTCCACTTT; cdr3_aa: CASSPSGTINSPLHF
d_call: TRBD1; clone_size: .; v_call: TRBV6-1; j_call: TRBJ1-3; cdr3_nt: TGTGCCAGCAGTCCGACAGGGTGGAACACCATATATTTT; cdr3_aa: CASSPTGWNTIYF
d_call: .; clone_size: .; v_call: TRBV28; j_call: TRBJ1-1; cdr3_nt: TGTGCCAGCAGTCCCCCGGGGACACCTGAAGCTTTCTTT; cdr3_aa: CASSPPGTPEAFF
d_call: .; clone_size: .; v_call: TRBV6-5; j_call: TRBJ2-7; cdr3_nt: TGTGCCACTGGGGCCAGCTACGAGCAGTACTTC; cdr3_aa: CATGASYEQYF
d_call: .; clone_size: .; v_call: TRBV9; j_call: TRBJ2-5; cdr3_nt: TGTGCCAGCAGCTCGACAGGTTTCGGCGTGACCCAGTACTTC; cdr3_aa: CASSSTGFGVTQYF
d_call: .; clone_size: .; v_call: TRBV4-3; j_call: TRBJ1-1; cdr3_nt: TGCGCCAGCAGGTATACGATACAGGGGAACACTGAAGCTTTCTTT; cdr3_aa: CASRYTIQGNTEAFF
d_call: TRBD1; clone_size: .; v_call: TRBV7-8; j_call: TRBJ2-7; cdr3_nt: TGTGCCAGCAGCTTAGGCGGACAGGCCTACGAGCAGTACTTC; cdr3_aa: CASSLGGQAYEQYF
d_call: TRBD2; clone_size: .; v_call: TRBV2; j_call: TRBJ2-2; cdr3_nt: TGTGCCAGCAGGGGTGCGGGAGGGAGCACCGGGGAGCTGTTTTTT; cdr3_aa: CASRGAGGSTGELFF
d_call: .; clone_size: .; v_call: TRBV5-5; j_call: TRBJ1-2; cdr3_nt: TGTGCCAGCAGCTTGGTCCAGGCCCATGGCTACACCTTC; cdr3_aa: CASSLVQAHGYTF
d_call: .; clone_size: .; v_call: TRBV11-3; j_call: TRBJ2-1; cdr3_nt: TGTGCCAGCAGCATGACTATCAGTGGCAATGAGCAGTTCTTC; cdr3_aa: CASSMTISGNEQFF
d_call: TRBD1; clone_size: .; v_call: TRBV4-1; j_call: TRBJ1-2; cdr3_nt: TGCGCCAGCAGCCAAGGGGACAGGGGGGGCTACACCTTC; cdr3_aa: CASSQGDRGGYTF
d_call: TRBD1; clone_size: .; v_call: TRBV4-1; j_call: TRBJ2-2; cdr3_nt: TGCGCCAGCCTCGGGACAGTTAACACCGGGGAGCTGTTTTTT; cdr3_aa: CASLGTVNTGELFF
d_call: TRBD1; clone_size: few; v_call: TRBV10-1; j_call: TRBJ2-3; cdr3_nt: TGCGCCAGCAGTGAGGGGGACAGGGGGCCCAGAGATACGCAGTATTTT; cdr3_aa: CASSEGDRGPRDTQYF
d_call: TRBD1; clone_size: .; v_call: TRBV18; j_call: TRBJ1-2; cdr3_nt: TGTGCCAGCTCACCGGAAGGGACAGGGAGTTCCTACACCTTC; cdr3_aa: CASSPEGTGSSYTF
d_call: .; clone_size: .; v_call: TRBV10-1; j_call: TRBJ2-2; cdr3_nt: TGCGCCAGCAGCCCCCGGGGTTGGGAATCCGGGGAGCTGTTTTTT; cdr3_aa: CASSPRGWESGELFF
d_call: .; clone_size: .; v_call: TRBV10-3; j_call: TRBJ2-2; cdr3_nt: TGTGCCATCAGGACAGGTGGGGACACCGGGGAGCTGTTTTTT; cdr3_aa: CAIRTGGDTGELFF
d_call: TRBD2; clone_size: .; v_call: TRBV2; j_call: TRBJ2-1; cdr3_nt: TGTGCCAGTCCACCTAGCGGGGGACTCGGAAAGCAGTTCTTC; cdr3_aa: CASPPSGGLGKQFF
d_call: TRBD2; clone_size: .; v_call: TRBV7-3; j_call: TRBJ2-3; cdr3_nt: TGTGCCAGCAGCCTTCTAGCGGGTTTCACAGATACGCAGTATTTT; cdr3_aa: CASSLLAGFTDTQYF
d_call: .; clone_size: few; v_call: TRBV25-1; j_call: TRBJ1-1; cdr3_nt: TGTGCCAGCAGTAGGGGGGGCGGCACTGAAGCTTTCTTT; cdr3_aa: CASSRGGGTEAFF
d_call: .; clone_size: .; v_call: TRBV15; j_call: TRBJ2-5; cdr3_nt: TGTGCCACCAGCAGAGCCAGTATTGGAGGGAAAGAGACCCAGTACTTC; cdr3_aa: CATSRASIGGKETQYF
d_call: TRBD2; clone_size: few; v_call: TRBV5-1; j_call: TRBJ2-5; cdr3_nt: TGCGCCAGCAGCTTGGTACTAGCGGACGAGACCCAGTACTTC; cdr3_aa: CASSLVLADETQYF
d_call: .; clone_size: once; v_call: TRBV5-1; j_call: TRBJ2-5; cdr3_nt: TGCGCCAGCAGCGGCGGAATATCATCAGGGGAGACCCAGTACTTC; cdr3_aa: CASSGGISSGETQYF
d_call: .; clone_size: .; v_call: TRBV7-3; j_call: TRBJ1-2; cdr3_nt: TGTGCCAGCAGCTCCCAGGGGTTCTATGGCTACACCTTC; cdr3_aa: CASSSQGFYGYTF
d_call: .; clone_size: few; v_call: TRBV19; j_call: TRBJ2-5; cdr3_nt: TGTGCCAGTAGTTCCGTCCAAGAGACCCAGTACTTC; cdr3_aa: CASSSVQETQYF
d_call: .; clone_size: few; v_call: TRBV19; j_call: TRBJ2-1; cdr3_nt: TGTGCCAGTAGTATAGCGGCAGGAGAGCAGTTCTTC; cdr3_aa: CASSIAAGEQFF
d_call: .; clone_size: .; v_call: TRBV19; j_call: TRBJ1-6; cdr3_nt: TGTGCCAGTAGGACCCGGGCAGCGGATCAACCCCTCCACTTT; cdr3_aa: CASRTRAADQPLHF
d_call: TRBD2; clone_size: .; v_call: TRBV4-1; j_call: TRBJ2-5; cdr3_nt: TGCGCCAGCGGCCCCAATCCCCCTAGCGGGAGCCAAGAGACCCAGTACTTC; cdr3_aa: CASGPNPPSGSQETQYF
d_call: TRBD2; clone_size: .; v_call: TRBV6-6; j_call: TRBJ2-1; cdr3_nt: TGTGCCAGCAGTTACGGGACTATGGTTGAGCAGTTCTTC; cdr3_aa: CASSYGTMVEQFF
d_call: .; clone_size: .; v_call: TRBV6-5; j_call: TRBJ1-2; cdr3_nt: TGTGCCAGCAGTTACTCAGGGGGCTATGGCTACACCTTC; cdr3_aa: CASSYSGGYGYTF
d_call: TRBD1; clone_size: .; v_call: TRBV30; j_call: TRBJ1-1; cdr3_nt: TGTGCCTGGAGTGTTTGGACAGGGGCAGGTGGCATGAACACTGAAGCTTTCTTT; cdr3_aa: CAWSVWTGAGGMNTEAFF
d_call: TRBD1; clone_size: .; v_call: TRBV6-5; j_call: TRBJ1-5; cdr3_nt: TGTGCCAGCAGTCGACAGGGAGATCAGCCCCAGCATTTT; cdr3_aa: CASSRQGDQPQHF